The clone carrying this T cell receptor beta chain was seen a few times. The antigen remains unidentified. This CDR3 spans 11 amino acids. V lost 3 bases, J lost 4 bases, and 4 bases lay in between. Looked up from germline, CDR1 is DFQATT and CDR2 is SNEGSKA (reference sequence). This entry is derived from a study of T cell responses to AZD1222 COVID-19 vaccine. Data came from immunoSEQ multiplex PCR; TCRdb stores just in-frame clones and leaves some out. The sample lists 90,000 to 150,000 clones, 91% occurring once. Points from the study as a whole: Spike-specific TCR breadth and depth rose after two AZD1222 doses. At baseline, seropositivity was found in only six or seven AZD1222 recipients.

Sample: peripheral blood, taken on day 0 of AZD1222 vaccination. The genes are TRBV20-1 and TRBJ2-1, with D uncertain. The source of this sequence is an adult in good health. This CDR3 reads CSASFYNEQFF. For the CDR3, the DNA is TGCAGTGCTAGCTTTTACAATGAGCAGTTCTTC.